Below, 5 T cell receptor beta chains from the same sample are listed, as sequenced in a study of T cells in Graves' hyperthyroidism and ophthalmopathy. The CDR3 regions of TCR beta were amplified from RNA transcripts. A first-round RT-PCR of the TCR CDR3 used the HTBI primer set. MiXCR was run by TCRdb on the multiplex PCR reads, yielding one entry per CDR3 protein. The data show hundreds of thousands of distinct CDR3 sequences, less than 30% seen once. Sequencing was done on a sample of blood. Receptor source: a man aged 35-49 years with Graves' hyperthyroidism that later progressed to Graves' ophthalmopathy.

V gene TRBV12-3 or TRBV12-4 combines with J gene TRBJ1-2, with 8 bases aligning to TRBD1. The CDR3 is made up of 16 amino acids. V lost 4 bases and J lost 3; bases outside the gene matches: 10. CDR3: CASSSYPGQAYYGYTF. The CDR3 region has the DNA TGTGCCAGCAGTTCCTATCCGGGACAGGCCTACTATGGCTACACCTTC.

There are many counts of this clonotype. This chain's CDR3 is CSVVLGGTFYEQYF. The CDR3 nucleotides are TGCAGCGTGGTCCTGGGAGGCACCTTCTACGAGCAGTACTTC. The chain recombines TRBV29-1 with TRBJ2-7; possible D gene TRBD2, 6 bases. V lost 6 bases to trimming and J lost 3 bases, with 18 bases between them. The CDR3 is made up of 14 amino acids. Germline CDR1 and CDR2: SQVTM and ANQGSEA.

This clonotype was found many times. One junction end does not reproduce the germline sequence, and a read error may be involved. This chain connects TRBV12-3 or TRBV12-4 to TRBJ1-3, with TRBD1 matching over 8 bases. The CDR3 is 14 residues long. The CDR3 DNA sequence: TGTGCCAGCAGTCCCGACCGGGACAGGTTTTACGGGGATTTT. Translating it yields CASSPDRDRFYGDF.

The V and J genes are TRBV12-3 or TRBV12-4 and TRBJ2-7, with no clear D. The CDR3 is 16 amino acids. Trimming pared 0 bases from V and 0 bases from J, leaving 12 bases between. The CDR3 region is CASSLAHSFSSYEQYF. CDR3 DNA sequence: TGTGCCAGCAGTTTAGCGCATAGCTTCAGCTCCTACGAGCAGTACTTC.

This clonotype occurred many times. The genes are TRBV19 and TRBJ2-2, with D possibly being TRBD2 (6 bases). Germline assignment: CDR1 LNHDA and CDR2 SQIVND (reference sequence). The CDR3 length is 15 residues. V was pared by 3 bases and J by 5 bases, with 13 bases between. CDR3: CASSIEREETGELFF. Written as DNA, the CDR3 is TGTGCCAGTAGTATTGAGAGGGAGGAAACCGGGGAGCTGTTTTTT.